A selection of T cell receptor beta chains follows, all from one sample in a study of blood T cell repertoires in COVID-19. TCRdb's table, derived via immunoSEQ multiplex PCR, lists solely in-frame clones and lacks some. The sample has about 150,000 clones, about 86% seen once; the top ten hold roughly 3.5%. Material: peripheral blood. The receptors were gathered from a man aged 70-80 years with acute or convalescent COVID-19. The CDR3 runs from the conserved cysteine through the conserved F or W. The order of the fields is V gene, clone size, D gene, J gene, CDR3 protein, CDR3 DNA. D genes are given only for firm matches. A clone size is listed for some rows: how often the clone was seen (once, few, many), or a class if it is expanded.

V: TRBV2; size: once; D: .; J: TRBJ2-3; CDR3: CASSVGGTQYF; DNA: TGTGCCAGCAGTGTAGGGGGTACGCAGTATTTT
V: TRBV7-9; size: .; D: .; J: TRBJ1-1; CDR3: CASSRGGGTEAFF; DNA: TGTGCCAGCAGCCGGGGGGGAGGAACTGAAGCTTTCTTT
V: TRBV11-1; size: .; D: .; J: TRBJ1-1; CDR3: CASSLTGGLRNTEAFF; DNA: TGTGCCAGCAGCCTCACTGGGGGCCTGAGGAACACTGAAGCTTTCTTT
V: TRBV19; size: .; D: TRBD1; J: TRBJ1-3; CDR3: CASSLQGQPNTIYF; DNA: TGTGCCAGTAGTCTCCAGGGACAGCCGAACACCATATATTTT
V: TRBV2; size: once; D: .; J: TRBJ2-7; CDR3: CASRVGGGRAYEQYF; DNA: TGTGCCAGCCGAGTCGGGGGAGGAAGAGCCTACGAGCAGTACTTC
V: TRBV13; size: once; D: TRBD2; J: TRBJ2-1; CDR3: CASSTSGRKYNEQFF; DNA: TGTGCCAGCAGCACTAGCGGGAGGAAATACAATGAGCAGTTCTTC
V: TRBV9; size: .; D: TRBD2; J: TRBJ2-1; CDR3: CASGGTSGLLDNEQFF; DNA: TGTGCCAGCGGGGGGACTAGCGGGCTACTTGACAATGAGCAGTTCTTC
V: TRBV6-5; size: .; D: .; J: TRBJ1-2; CDR3: CASSYSGNYGYTF; DNA: TGTGCCAGCAGTTACTCCGGGAACTATGGCTACACCTTC
V: TRBV7-6; size: few; D: .; J: TRBJ1-1; CDR3: CASSPGLSNTEAFF; DNA: TGTGCCAGCAGCCCGGGACTTTCGAACACTGAAGCTTTCTTT
V: TRBV6-4; size: .; D: .; J: TRBJ2-5; CDR3: CASIQKGALETQYF; DNA: TGTGCCAGCATCCAAAAAGGGGCTCTGGAGACCCAGTACTTC
V: TRBV6-5; size: few; D: .; J: TRBJ1-6; CDR3: CASSYRVRHNSPLHF; DNA: TGTGCCAGCAGTTACCGGGTCCGTCATAATTCACCCCTCCACTTT
V: TRBV30; size: .; D: TRBD1; J: TRBJ2-7; CDR3: CAWRTTGGPYEQYF; DNA: TGTGCCTGGAGGACGACAGGGGGTCCCTACGAGCAGTACTTC
V: TRBV4-1; size: .; D: .; J: TRBJ1-5; CDR3: CASSQDIQGSYQPQHF; DNA: TGCGCCAGCAGCCAAGATATACAGGGCTCATATCAGCCCCAGCATTTT
V: TRBV7-6; size: few; D: .; J: TRBJ1-1; CDR3: CASSSTGSGTEAFF; DNA: TGTGCCAGCAGCTCTACAGGGTCCGGGACTGAAGCTTTCTTT
V: TRBV5-6; size: .; D: .; J: TRBJ2-7; CDR3: CASSLGGLGRREQYF; DNA: TGTGCCAGCAGCCTCGGAGGGCTAGGACGTCGGGAGCAGTACTTC
V: TRBV18; size: .; D: .; J: TRBJ1-1; CDR3: CASSLQGFNTEAFF; DNA: TGTGCCAGCTCACTACAGGGTTTTAACACTGAAGCTTTCTTT
V: TRBV6-2/TRBV6-3; size: .; D: TRBD1; J: TRBJ2-1; CDR3: CASSSDFGTGLYNEQFF; DNA: TGTGCCAGCAGCAGCGACTTCGGGACAGGGCTCTACAATGAGCAGTTCTTC
V: TRBV6-5; size: few; D: .; J: TRBJ1-2; CDR3: CASSSGQANWGYTF; DNA: TGTGCCAGCAGTTCGGGACAAGCTAACTGGGGCTACACCTTC
V: TRBV18; size: .; D: .; J: TRBJ1-1; CDR3: CASSQTGSNTEAFF; DNA: TGTGCCAGCTCTCAGACAGGTTCTAACACTGAAGCTTTCTTT
V: TRBV5-1; size: .; D: TRBD1; J: TRBJ1-1; CDR3: CASSLRGTGQNTEAFF; DNA: TGCGCCAGCAGCTTGAGGGGGACAGGTCAGAACACTGAAGCTTTCTTT